Listed here are 25 T cell receptor beta chains from one sample, sequenced in a study of cytomegalovirus exposure and HLA in healthy donors. The repertoire was sequenced with immunoSEQ multiplex PCR; TCRdb's copy has only in-frame clones and lacks some. The sample holds over 150,000 clones, about 90% seen once. Sequenced sample: PBMCs. The receptor source for this set is a woman aged 18-29 years in good health and CMV-seropositive.

The J gene is TRBJ2-3, the V gene TRBV5-1, with D possibly being TRBD2 (6 bases). The CDR3 totals 13 residues. From germline, CDR1 is SGHRS and CDR2 YFSETQ. V lost 9 bases and J 4 bases, leaving 15 bases between the germline ends. The CDR3 DNA follows: TGCGCCACCTCTGGAGGGTTTCCAGATACGCAGTATTTT. This encodes CATSGGFPDTQYF.

Only one count was recorded for this clone. The V call is TRBV29-1, the J call TRBJ1-1, with D possibly being TRBD1 (5 bases). V gave up 7 bases and J gave up 8 bases, with 17 bases separating them. CDR1 and CDR2 (germline): SQVTM, ANQGSEA. This CDR3 is built from 12 residues. For the CDR3, the DNA is TGCAGCGCCCTACAGGAGAAAGGGGAAGCTTTCTTT. Protein sequence: CSALQEKGEAFF.

The gene calls are TRBV5-1 and TRBJ2-7, with TRBD1 identical over 9 bases. Germline CDR1 SGHRS, CDR2 YFSETQ. CDR3 length: 15 amino acids. After removal of 2 bases from V and 5 bases from J, the junction contained 8 bases not matched to a gene. CDR3 sequence reads: CASSFSIGQGNEQYF. The CDR3 DNA follows: TGCGCCAGCAGCTTCAGTATTGGACAGGGGAACGAGCAGTACTTC.

A remark on this clone: Other nucleotide sequences from this sample produce the same CDR3. The gene calls are TRBV19 and TRBJ2-7, with D possibly matching TRBD1 (5 bases). The V gene lost 1 base and the J gene lost 3 bases, with 10 bases spanning the gap. Germline V CDR1 and CDR2: LNHDA, SQIVND (reference sequence). The CDR3 spans 14 residues. CDR3 sequence: CASSIGQGSYEQYF. CDR3 DNA: TGTGCCAGTAGTATAGGGCAGGGAAGCTACGAGCAGTACTTC.

The chain carries TRBV7-9 and TRBJ1-4, with D possibly matching TRBD1 (5 bases). CDR1 and CDR2 from the germline V gene are SEHNR and FQNEAQ (reference sequence). The CDR3 runs 12 residues. Trimming pared 2 bases from V and 15 bases from J, leaving 13 bases between. CDR3: CASSLWGEEMFF. The CDR3 bases are TGTGCCAGCAGCTTATGGGGGGAAGAGATGTTTTTT.

The chain couples TRBV10-3 to TRBJ2-2; D call uncertain. The CDR3 runs 14 residues. Deletions cut 10 bases from V and 3 bases from J, with 15 bases between. The germline V gene has CDR1 ENHRY and CDR2 SYGVKD. In DNA form, the CDR3 reads TGTGCCACAGGATCCACAAGATACACCGGGGAGCTGTTTTTT. Protein: CATGSTRYTGELFF.

The chain employs TRBV5-1 and TRBJ2-1; 10 nucleotides match TRBD2. CDR3 length equals 15 residues. Germline loops: CDR1 SGHRS, CDR2 YFSETQ. The V segment lost 4 bases and the J segment 2 bases; nucleotides outside the gene matches: 3. DNA for the CDR3: TGCGCCAGCAGCACCCTAGCGGGGGCCTACAATGAGCAGTTCTTC. The encoded protein is CASSTLAGAYNEQFF.

V usage is TRBV6-1 and J usage is TRBJ2-1; D is perhaps TRBD1 (5 bases). The CDR3 is 13 amino acids. Trimming removed 7 bases from V and 4 bases from J, with 11 bases in between. Germline CDR1 is MNHNS and CDR2 is SASEGT. The CDR3 bases are TGTGCCAGCACCACAGGCGTATACAATGAGCAGTTCTTC. It yields the protein CASTTGVYNEQFF.

V gene TRBV5-5 combines with J gene TRBJ2-5; 10 bases agree with TRBD2. The CDR3 has 17 amino acids. CDR1 and CDR2 from the germline V gene are SGHKS and YYEKEE (reference sequence). V lost 2 bases, J lost 5 bases, and 12 bases stayed unmatched. CDR3 protein: CASSLIRGGLALETQYF. CDR3 DNA sequence: TGTGCCAGCAGCTTAATTCGGGGGGGACTAGCGTTGGAGACCCAGTACTTC. Full variable domain (remainder filled in from reference TRBV5-5 and TRBJ2-5): DAGVTQSPTHLIKTRGQQVTLRCSPISGHKSVSWYQQVLGQGPQFIFQYYEKEERGRGNFPDRFSARQFPNYSSELNVNALLLGDSALYLCASSLIRGGLALETQYFGPGTRLLVL.

This clone was seen just once. The chain uses TRBV5-6 and TRBJ1-1; D gene uncertain. The V end was cut by 2 bases, the J end by 2 bases, with 10 bases between. Per the germline V gene, CDR1 is SGHDT and CDR2 is YYEEEE. CDR3 size: 14 residues. This CDR3 is CASSFWSSNTEAFF. The CDR3 DNA reads TGTGCCAGCAGCTTTTGGAGTTCCAACACTGAAGCTTTCTTT.

The J gene is TRBJ1-2, the V gene TRBV27; TRBD1 aligns across 8 bases. Germline CDR1 reads MNHEY; CDR2 reads SMNVEV (reference sequence). The CDR3 consists of 16 residues. V dropped 2 bases and J dropped 8; count of bases not matched to a gene: 13. The CDR3 DNA is TGTGCCAGCAGTTTAGAATTTGGGCAGGGGGCACACGGCTACACCTTC. Translating gives CASSLEFGQGAHGYTF.

The chain joins TRBV9 to TRBJ2-3; D remains ambiguous. This CDR3 is 14 amino acids long. V lost 0 bases and J lost 6, with 11 bases in between. Germline lookup yields CDR1 SGDLS and CDR2 YYNGEE. CDR3: CASSVDLGADTQYF. As DNA, the CDR3 is TGTGCCAGCAGCGTAGACCTAGGTGCGGATACGCAGTATTTT.

V usage is TRBV4-2 and J usage is TRBJ2-7, with TRBD2 identical over 13 bases. The CDR3 totals 17 residues. V lost 4 bases and J lost 5; bases outside the gene matches: 11. Per germline, CDR1 LGHNA and CDR2 YNFKEQ. The CDR3: CASSPGLAGAILDEQYF. Written as DNA, the CDR3 is TGTGCCAGCAGCCCTGGACTAGCGGGAGCAATACTGGACGAGCAGTACTTC.

J is TRBJ2-6 and V is TRBV6-5, with D possibly TRBD2 on 6 matching bases. The V and J ends lost 6 bases and 0 bases respectively, with 9 bases between them. Germline CDR1 MNHEY, CDR2 SVGAGI. The CDR3 covers 15 residues. Here the CDR3 DNA reads TGTGCCAGCAGCCCAGCGGGCTCTGGGGCCAACGTCCTGACTTTC. As protein: CASSPAGSGANVLTF.

Here the CDR3 reads CAISFRSSYEQYF. The CDR3, as DNA: TGTGCCATCAGTTTCAGATCCTCCTACGAGCAGTACTTC. This sequence joins TRBV10-3 and TRBJ2-7; D gene ambiguous. Trimming shortened V by 5 bases and J by 0 bases, and 8 bases separated the two germline ends. Germline V CDR1 and CDR2: ENHRY, SYGVKD. The CDR3 length is 13 residues.

The V call is TRBV18, the J call TRBJ1-2; 11 bases match TRBD1. Unmatched junction bases numbered 1, after V lost 3 bases and J lost 4 bases. This CDR3 is 14 amino acids long. The germline V gene encodes CDR1 KGHSH and CDR2 LQKENI. This chain's CDR3 is CASSPGQGGYGYTF. CDR3 in DNA: TGTGCCAGCTCACCGGGACAGGGGGGCTATGGCTACACCTTC.

The CDR3 reads CASSGGRSGNTIYF. The CDR3, as DNA: TGCGCCAGCAGCGGAGGGCGGTCTGGAAACACCATATATTTT. The chain joins TRBV5-1 to TRBJ1-3; D not resolved. CDR3 length: 14 amino acids. The V gene's germline CDR1 is SGHRS and CDR2 YFSETQ. V was clipped by 4 bases and J by 1 base, with 9 bases between them.

This chain joins TRBV10-3 and TRBJ1-1, with D possibly TRBD1 on 6 matching bases. Germline assignment: CDR1 ENHRY and CDR2 SYGVKD. Trimming removed 3 bases at V and 1 base at J, with 9 bases between. This CDR3 comprises 14 residues. Here the CDR3 reads CAISDGRGNTEAFF. The CDR3 DNA reads TGTGCCATCAGTGATGGCAGGGGGAACACTGAAGCTTTCTTT.

This chain joins TRBV18 and TRBJ1-1; D possibly corresponds to TRBD1 (5 bases). The length of the CDR3 is 13 residues. Germline V gene data show CDR1 as KGHSH and CDR2 as LQKENI. V lost 4 bases, J lost 1 base, and 7 bases lay in between. CDR3 coding DNA: TGTGCCAGCTCACAAGGACAGAACACTGAAGCTTTCTTT. This codes for CASSQGQNTEAFF.

This chain links TRBV27 with TRBJ1-2; 10 bases map to TRBD1. Trimming at V came to 5 bases and at J to 8 bases, leaving 5 bases not matched to a gene. CDR1 MNHEY and CDR2 SMNVEV come from the germline V gene (reference sequence). This CDR3 is built from 13 residues. CDR3 amino acids: CASSLTGGRGYTF. The DNA for the CDR3 is TGTGCCAGCAGTCTGACAGGGGGCCGAGGCTACACCTTC.

For the CDR3, the DNA is TGTGCCAGCGGTGAGACTAGCGGGGGCGAGACCCAGTACTTC. Its translation is CASGETSGGETQYF. The rearrangement joins TRBV19 to TRBJ2-5; 12 positions agree with TRBD2. V gave up 9 bases and J gave up 5 bases; unmatched junction bases: 7. The CDR3 is 14 residues long. The V gene's germline CDR1 is LNHDA and CDR2 SQIVND (reference sequence).

The gene calls are TRBV19 and TRBJ2-1, with TRBD1 as a possible D gene (5 bases). CDR1 is LNHDA and CDR2 is SQIVND in the germline V gene (reference sequence). CDR3 length: 14 residues. V was shortened by 9 bases and J by 9 bases, with 21 bases between the two germline ends. In DNA, the CDR3 is TGTGCCAGCAGATTCTGGGGCGGCGACGGTGAGCAGTTCTTC. Its translation: CASRFWGGDGEQFF.

V and J are TRBV28 and TRBJ1-3, with 8 bases fitting TRBD1. V shed 4 bases, J shed 3 bases, and the junction held 2 bases outside the gene matches. CDR3 length equals 14 residues. Germline V gene lookup returns CDR1 MDHEN and CDR2 SYDVKM. DNA for the CDR3: TGTGCCAGCAGTTCACAGGGGGGTGGAAACACCATATATTTT. Translated, it gives CASSSQGGGNTIYF.

This chain links TRBV13 with TRBJ2-7, with D hard to call. V was shortened by 6 bases and J by 3 bases, with 6 bases between the two germline ends. The CDR3 loop spans 11 amino acids. Germline values: CDR1 PRHDT, CDR2 FYEKMQ (reference sequence). The DNA of the CDR3 is TGTGCCAGCAGTAGACTCTACGAGCAGTACTTC. Translating it yields CASSRLYEQYF. Combining the CDR3 with reference TRBV13 and TRBJ2-7 gives the whole variable domain AAGVIQSPRHLIKEKRETATLKCYPIPRHDTVYWYQQGPGQDPQFLISFYEKMQSDKGSIPDRFSAQQFSDYHSELNMSSLELGDSALYFCASSRLYEQYFGPGTRLTVT.

This clone has just one count. The chain links TRBV2 to TRBJ1-4; D gene ambiguous. This CDR3 contains 12 residues. The V end was cut by 6 bases, the J end by 10 bases, with 12 bases between. From germline, CDR1 is SNHLY and CDR2 FYNNEI. CDR3: CASSLTTGKLFF. CDR3 DNA sequence: TGTGCCAGCAGCCTGACAACTGGAAAACTGTTTTTT.